This T cell receptor (beta chain) was sequenced in a study of OX40 agonist ivuxolimab in advanced cancers. Regarding the study in general: Ivuxolimab was an agonistic, fully human IgG2 monoclonal antibody directed against OX40 (CD134), a costimulatory receptor. Of the 50 to 55 patients in dose escalation, 19 had hepatocellular carcinoma, some 15 had melanoma, 9 had renal cell carcinoma and 9 had head and neck cancer. Partial responses occurred in three dose-escalation patients, of whom one had hepatocellular carcinoma and two had cutaneous melanoma. Patients were allowed to have had prior anti-PD-1, anti-PD-L1 or anti-CTLA-4 therapy, and 40% of the dose-escalation patients had previously received checkpoint inhibitors. The monotherapy dose-escalation portion (N ≈ 50 patients) of the phase I ivuxolimab trial is reported in the paper. In the dose-escalation cohort, roughly four fifths of patients were male, and the mean age was around 60 years, with a range of roughly 20 to 79. Intravenous ivuxolimab was administered to patients every 2 weeks at six dose levels: 0.01, 0.1, 0.3, 1.5, 3 and 10 mg/kg. Peripheral TCRbeta sequencing was intended to test whether TCR sequence diversity was altered and clonal T-cell expansion was caused by ivuxolimab.

Genomic DNA was extracted from sorted cells for sequencing of the TCRbeta CDR3 region. The immunoSEQ Assay was used for sequencing of TCRbeta CDR3 regions. In its TCRdb copy, this immuneACCESS table keeps in-frame sequences only and misses some clones. Where compared with another copy, unresolved V genes explain less than half of these, and the others have no known cause. This sample comprises 60,000 or so clones, about 89% of them detected only once. Roughly 5% of the sample belongs to the ten largest clones. Remarks on this clone: Its antigen is not yet known. Base-call qualities are not available, and no considerably larger clone is one nucleotide away.

Paper-wide results and their limitations: After ivuxolimab, expanded clones were on average more numerous among CD8+ T cells than among CD4+ T cells. Antigen specificity was not determined for the clonally expanded peripheral T cells. In partial responders in the 0.1-3.0 mg/kg groups, normalized peripheral clonal expansion was found to be among the lowest, especially among CD8+ T cells. Low levels of normalized T-cell clonal expansion were also shown by some nonresponding patients. Clonal expansion of both CD4+ and CD8+ blood T cells was observed from baseline to week 6 at doses 0.1 to 3.0 mg/kg.

From cysteine to phenylalanine, the CDR3 is 13 amino acids long. The retained sequence is limited to the CDR3, 39 bases, with the frame set at the first base. CDR1 and CDR2, looked up from the germline V gene, are MNHEY and SVGAGI. Trimming at the junction amounts to 4 bases on V and 3 bases on J, and the germline ends lie 4 bases apart. Patients with a history of autoimmune disease or receiving systemic immunosuppression were excluded from the trial. In every dose cohort, peripheral blood was drawn for TCR sequencing at baseline, cycle 4 day 1, and cycle 7 day 1. The samples were drawn from a first-in-human, open-label, multicenter phase I dose-escalation trial of ivuxolimab. Adults with locally advanced or metastatic melanoma, renal cell carcinoma, hepatocellular carcinoma or head and neck squamous cell carcinoma were enrolled in the trial. Before TCR sequencing, CD4+ T cells and CD8+ T cells from peripheral blood were sorted into separate populations.

The sequencing used CD4+ or CD8+ T cells sorted from blood, collected in a trial of the OX40 agonist ivuxolimab. The V and J segments used are TRBV6-5 and TRBJ1-6; the D segment cannot be called with confidence. This sequence was found in an adult with an advanced solid tumor such as melanoma, head and neck, liver or kidney cancer. The DNA sequence reads TGTGCCAGCAGTTTGATCTATAATTCACCCCTCCACTTT. It translates as CASSLIYNSPLHF.